This TCR beta chain was sequenced in a study of blood T cell repertoires in COVID-19. Measured with immunoSEQ multiplex PCR; TCRdb has only the in-frame clones, and not every one. The table includes a few hundred thousand clones, around nine tenths detected once. This clone occurred a few times. CDR1 MDHEN and CDR2 SYDVKM come from the germline V gene. V gave up 6 bases and J gave up 9 bases; unmatched junction bases: 6. The CDR3 is 13 amino acids. This chain connects TRBV28 to TRBJ1-4; 8 positions agree with TRBD1. The sequence was obtained from a woman under 30 who had been exposed to COVID-19. The sequenced material came from PBMCs or T cells enriched from blood (not recorded which). CDR3: CASSQRQGQKLFF. The CDR3 DNA is TGTGCCAGCAGCCAACGACAGGGGCAAAAACTGTTTTTT.